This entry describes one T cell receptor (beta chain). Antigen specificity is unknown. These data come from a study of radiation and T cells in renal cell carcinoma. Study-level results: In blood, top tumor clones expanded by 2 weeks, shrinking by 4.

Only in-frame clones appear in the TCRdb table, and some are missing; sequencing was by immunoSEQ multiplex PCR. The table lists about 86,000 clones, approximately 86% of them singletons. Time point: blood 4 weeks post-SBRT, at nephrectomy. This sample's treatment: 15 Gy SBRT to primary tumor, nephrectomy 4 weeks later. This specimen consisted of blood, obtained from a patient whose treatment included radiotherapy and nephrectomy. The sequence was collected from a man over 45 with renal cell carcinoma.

The CDR3 spells CASSLAVTGELFF. The CDR3 coding sequence is TGCGCCAGCAGCTTGGCCGTGACCGGGGAGCTGTTTTTT. The J gene is TRBJ2-2, the V gene TRBV5-1; D unclear. Germline assignment: CDR1 SGHRS and CDR2 YFSETQ. The CDR3 consists of 13 residues. The ends were cut back, 0 bases at V and 5 bases at J, with 5 bases in the middle.